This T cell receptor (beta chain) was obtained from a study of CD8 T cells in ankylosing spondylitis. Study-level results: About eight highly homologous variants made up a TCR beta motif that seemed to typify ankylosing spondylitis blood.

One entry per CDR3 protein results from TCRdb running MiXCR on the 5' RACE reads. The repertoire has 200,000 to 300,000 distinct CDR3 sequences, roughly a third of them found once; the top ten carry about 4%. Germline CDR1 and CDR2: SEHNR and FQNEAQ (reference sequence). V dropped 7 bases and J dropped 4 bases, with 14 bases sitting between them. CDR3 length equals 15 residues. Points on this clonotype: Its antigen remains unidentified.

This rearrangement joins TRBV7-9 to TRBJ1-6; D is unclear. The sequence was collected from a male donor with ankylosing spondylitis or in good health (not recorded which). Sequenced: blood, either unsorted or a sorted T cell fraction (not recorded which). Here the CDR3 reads CASTRGPVYNSPLHF. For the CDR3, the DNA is TGTGCCAGCACCCGAGGGCCGGTTTATAATTCACCCCTCCACTTT.